This T cell receptor beta chain was profiled in a study of cytomegalovirus exposure and HLA in healthy donors. General observations from the study: Clonal expansion, a later analysis showed, was greater in HLA-associated TCR beta chains than in equally common others. It was taken for granted in presence/absence analyses that sequencing depth across donors was roughly uniform.

Primers for the PCR totalled 60 Vbeta and 13 Jbeta. Sequencing was performed with immunoSEQ multiplex PCR; in TCRdb, only in-frame clones are kept and a portion is missing. The table shows fewer than 200,000 clones, with 65% to 85% occurring only once. This clone turned up a few times. Antigen: not known. Per the germline V gene, CDR1 is MNHNY and CDR2 is SVGAGI (reference sequence). The CDR3 spans 14 residues. Trimming left V 8 bases short and J 4 bases short, with 17 bases between. The sample taken for sequencing was PBMCs. This receptor was taken from a woman aged 18-30 years in good health and CMV-seronegative. The rearrangement uses TRBV6-6 and TRBJ1-1; D call uncertain. The CDR3 here is CASGDGRRSTEAFF. Written as DNA, the CDR3 is TGTGCCAGCGGCGACGGCCGGCGGAGCACTGAAGCTTTCTTT.